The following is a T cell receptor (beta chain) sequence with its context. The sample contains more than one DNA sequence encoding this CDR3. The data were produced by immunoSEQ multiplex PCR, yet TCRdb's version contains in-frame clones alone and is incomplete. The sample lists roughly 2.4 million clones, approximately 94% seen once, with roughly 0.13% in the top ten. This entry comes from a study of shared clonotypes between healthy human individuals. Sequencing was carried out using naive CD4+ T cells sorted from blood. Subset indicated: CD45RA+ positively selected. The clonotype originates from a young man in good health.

The CDR3 is CASSSTGSTDTQYF. DNA of the CDR3: TGCGCCAGCAGCTCAACAGGTTCCACAGATACGCAGTATTTT. The chain uses TRBV5-1 and TRBJ2-3; D may be TRBD1 (5 bases). Deletions cut 3 bases from V and 2 bases from J, with 10 bases between. The CDR3 extends over 14 amino acids. Germline V lookup: CDR1 SGHRS, CDR2 YFSETQ.